This TCR beta chain emerged from a study of T cells in Graves' hyperthyroidism and ophthalmopathy. Study-wide results and caveats: Blood also held most thyroid clonotypes expanded beyond 0.001.

The CDR3 covers 15 residues. CDR1 is MNHEY and CDR2 is SVGEGT in the germline V gene. The germline V and J ends were trimmed by 2 bases and 6 bases, with 17 bases remaining between them. The TCR beta CDR3 regions underwent amplification using RNA transcripts as the source. First-round RT-PCR targeting the TCR CDR3 was performed with the HTBI primer set. TCRdb re-called the multiplex PCR reads with MiXCR, one entry per CDR3 protein. The repertoire holds a few hundred thousand distinct CDR3 sequences, approximately 15% seen once, with approximately 32% in the top ten. This clonotype occurred many times. The antigen remains unidentified. Across 18 months, stable Graves' hyperthyroidism was marked by no progression to ophthalmopathy. Patients were excluded because of uncontrolled infection, other autoimmune disease, pregnancy or lactation.

This TCR derives from a woman younger than 45 with Graves' hyperthyroidism. Sample: blood. The chain carries TRBV6-2 or TRBV6-3 and TRBJ2-7; no reliable D call. Here the CDR3 DNA reads TGTGCCAGCAGTTACGAGTTCCGGATGGGATCCGAGCAGTACTTC. Amino acids: CASSYEFRMGSEQYF.